A single sample gave rise to the 3 T cell receptor beta chains below, sequenced in a study of beta chain features in type 1 diabetes (dated by TCRdb to the late 2010s). Study-wide findings and limitations: In all four CD4+ subsets, TCRB CDR3 length was moderately but significantly shorter in type 1 diabetes patients.

These receptors' antigens are unknown. Library preparation was by the immunoSEQ multiplex PCR assay. All of the isolated RNA was reverse transcribed with the High Capacity cDNA Reverse Transcription Kit, so expressed TCRB transcripts were sequenced. TCRdb's version of the immuneACCESS table is confined to in-frame rearrangements and falls short of the full clone set. An unresolved V gene accounts for under half of the shortfall where checked; the remainder is of unknown origin. Across this sample there are around 140,000 clones, with less than 15% seen only once. The top ten clonotypes cover roughly 1.4% of the sample. Sequencing used central memory CD4+ T cells from blood. These receptor sequences come from a man aged 18-30 years with type 1 diabetes.

In this sample, this clone turned up a few times. This may stem from a read error, because a much larger clone lies one nucleotide away. Other DNA sequences in this specimen translate into the identical CDR3. The chain combines TRBV30 with TRBJ1-5; D unresolved. Trimming removed 3 bases at V and 1 base at J, with 7 bases between. Germline assignment: CDR1 GTSNPN and CDR2 SVGIG (reference sequence). CDR3 size: 13 residues. The CDR3 bases are TGTGCCTGGAGAGCCGACAGCAATCAGCCCCAGCATTTT. Its translation is CAWRADSNQPQHF.

The sample holds a few counts of this clone. The chain carries TRBV6-6 and TRBJ1-1; 8 bases align to TRBD1. Trimming at V came to 6 bases and at J to 4 bases, leaving 7 bases not matched to a gene. CDR1 and CDR2 (germline): MNHNY, SVGAGI (reference sequence). The length of the CDR3 is 14 residues. CDR3 coding DNA: TGTGCCAGCAGCACAGGACAGGGAAGCACTGAAGCTTTCTTT. This sequence encodes CASSTGQGSTEAFF.

The chain combines TRBV25-1 with TRBJ1-1, with 9 nucleotides matching TRBD1. CDR3 length equals 14 residues. Germline CDR1 reads MGHDK; CDR2 reads SYGVNS. V shed 1 base and J 10 bases; nucleotides not matched to a gene: 7. The CDR3 nucleotides read TGTGCCAGCAGTGAATCGGGACAGGGATTGGGAGCTTTCTTT. Amino acid sequence: CASSESGQGLGAFF.